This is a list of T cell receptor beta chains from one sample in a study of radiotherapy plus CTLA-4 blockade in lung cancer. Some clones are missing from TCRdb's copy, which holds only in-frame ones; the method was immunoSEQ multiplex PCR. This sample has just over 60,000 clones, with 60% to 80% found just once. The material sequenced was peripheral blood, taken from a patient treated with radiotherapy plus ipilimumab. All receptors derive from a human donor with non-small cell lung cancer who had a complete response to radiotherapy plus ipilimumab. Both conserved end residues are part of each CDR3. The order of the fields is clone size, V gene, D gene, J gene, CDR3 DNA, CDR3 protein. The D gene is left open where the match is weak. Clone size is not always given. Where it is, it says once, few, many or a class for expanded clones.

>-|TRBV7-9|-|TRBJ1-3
TGTGCCAGCAGCTTCGGGTCATTTTTT
CASSFGSFF
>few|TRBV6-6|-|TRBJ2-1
TGTGCCAGCAGTCTGGACAGCACGAATGAGCAGTTCTTC
CASSLDSTNEQFF
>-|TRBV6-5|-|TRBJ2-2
TGTGCCAGCAGTTACTCGAAGGATCCGGTCGGGGAGCTGTTTTTT
CASSYSKDPVGELFF
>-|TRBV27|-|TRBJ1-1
TGTGCCAGCAGTTTTACAGGGAACACTGAAGCTTTCTTT
CASSFTGNTEAFF
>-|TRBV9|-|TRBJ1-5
TGTGCCAGCCCGGTCGGGTGGAGGGGCAATCAGCCCCAGCATTTT
CASPVGWRGNQPQHF
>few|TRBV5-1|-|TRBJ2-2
TGCGCCAGCAGCTTGGGAGACAGGAACACCGGGGAGCTGTTTTTT
CASSLGDRNTGELFF
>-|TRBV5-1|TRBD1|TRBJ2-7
TGCGCCAGCAGCTTGACAGGGGCGGACTACGAGCAGTACTTC
CASSLTGADYEQYF
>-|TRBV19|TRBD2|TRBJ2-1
TGTGCCAGTAGTAAGACTAGCGGGGGGCGATTCTACAATGAGCAGTTCTTC
CASSKTSGGRFYNEQFF
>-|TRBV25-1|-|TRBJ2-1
TGTGCCAGATGGTCCTACAATGAGCAGTTCTTC
CARWSYNEQFF
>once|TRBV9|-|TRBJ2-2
TGTGCCAGGGGATTGGACACCGGGGAGCTGTTTTTT
CARGLDTGELFF
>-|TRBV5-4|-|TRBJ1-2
TGTGCCAGCACCCCGGGGGTGGAGGTCGGTGGCTACACCTTC
CASTPGVEVGGYTF
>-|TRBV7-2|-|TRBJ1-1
TGTGCCAGCAGCTTAGCAAGGACAGTGAACACTGAAGCTTTCTTT
CASSLARTVNTEAFF
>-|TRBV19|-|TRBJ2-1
TGTGCCAGTAGTTCCAGGGGCCTTGGGGGGGGCGATGAGCAGTTCTTC
CASSSRGLGGGDEQFF
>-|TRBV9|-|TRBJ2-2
TGTGCCAGCAGCGGAATAACGAACACCGGGGAGCTGTTTTTT
CASSGITNTGELFF
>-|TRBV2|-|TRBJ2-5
TGTGCCAGCGGACCTAGGCGCCCTCAAGAGACCCAGTACTTC
CASGPRRPQETQYF
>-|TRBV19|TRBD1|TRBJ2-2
TGTGCCAGTAGAATAGGGACAGGGGTAGGGACCGAGCTGTTTTTT
CASRIGTGVGTELFF
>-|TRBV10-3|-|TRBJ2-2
TGTGCCATCAGTGACGGAGTAGCGGCGAACACCGGGGAGCTGTTTTTT
CAISDGVAANTGELFF
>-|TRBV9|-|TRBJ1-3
TGTGCCACAGGGGACCAGCCTGGAAACACCATATATTTT
CATGDQPGNTIYF
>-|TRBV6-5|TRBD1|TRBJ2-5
TGTGCCAGCAGTTACAGATCTGGACAGGGGGGAGAGACCCAGTACTTC
CASSYRSGQGGETQYF
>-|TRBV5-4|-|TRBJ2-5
TGTGCCAGCAGCTTTGAACAGGGCCAAGAGACCCAGTACTTC
CASSFEQGQETQYF
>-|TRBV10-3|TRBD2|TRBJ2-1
TGTGCCATCAGTGAGTCGGCAGCGGGATCTTACAATGAGCAGTTCTTC
CAISESAAGSYNEQFF
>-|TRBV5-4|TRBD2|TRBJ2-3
TGTGCCAGCAGCAGCCCGGGACTAGGGCGGAATACGCAGTATTTT
CASSSPGLGRNTQYF
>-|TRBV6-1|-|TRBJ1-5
TGTGCCAGCAGTGTCGTGAATAGCAATCAGCCCCAGCATTTT
CASSVVNSNQPQHF
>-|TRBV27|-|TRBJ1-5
TGTGCCAGCAGTTTATCGAGCATTTATAGCAATCAGCCCCAGCATTTT
CASSLSSIYSNQPQHF
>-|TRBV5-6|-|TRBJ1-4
TGTGCCAGCAGCTTGAGGCGGACAGATGAAAAACTGTTTTTT
CASSLRRTDEKLFF
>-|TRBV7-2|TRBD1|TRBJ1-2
TGTGCTTCGACCCCACAGGGGAATGGGGGCTATGGCTACACCTTC
CASTPQGNGGYGYTF
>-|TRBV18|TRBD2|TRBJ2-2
TGTGCCAGCTCACCACCGGGCGGGAGGATCGACACCGGGGAGCTGTTTTTT
CASSPPGGRIDTGELFF
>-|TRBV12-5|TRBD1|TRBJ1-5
TGTGCTAGTGGTTTGGGACAGGGGGCTCAGCCCCAGCATTTT
CASGLGQGAQPQHF
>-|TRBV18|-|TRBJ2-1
TGTGCCAGCTCCCTGGGGAGTAGGGGCTCCTACAATGAGCAGTTCTTC
CASSLGSRGSYNEQFF
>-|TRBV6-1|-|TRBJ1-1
TGTGCCAGCACCCGAACTGAAGCTTTCTTT
CASTRTEAFF
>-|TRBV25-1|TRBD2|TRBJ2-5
TGTGCCAGCAGTGAATCAAGGGCTAGCGGTCTGGAGACCCAGTACTTC
CASSESRASGLETQYF
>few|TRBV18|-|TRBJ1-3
TGTGCCAGCTCACCAAAGGGGATCTCTGGAAACACCATATATTTT
CASSPKGISGNTIYF
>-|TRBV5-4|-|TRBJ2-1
TGTGCCAGCAGCTTGGAAGCAGCCTACAATGAGCAGTTCTTC
CASSLEAAYNEQFF
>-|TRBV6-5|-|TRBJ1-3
TGTGCCAGCAGTTATATTTTGGGAGGTGGAAACACCATATATTTT
CASSYILGGGNTIYF
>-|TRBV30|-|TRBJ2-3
TGTGCCTGGAGACTTAGCACAGATACGCAGTATTTT
CAWRLSTDTQYF
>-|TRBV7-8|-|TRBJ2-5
TGTGCCAGCAGCCCGGGTAACCTGGGGACCCAGTACTTC
CASSPGNLGTQYF